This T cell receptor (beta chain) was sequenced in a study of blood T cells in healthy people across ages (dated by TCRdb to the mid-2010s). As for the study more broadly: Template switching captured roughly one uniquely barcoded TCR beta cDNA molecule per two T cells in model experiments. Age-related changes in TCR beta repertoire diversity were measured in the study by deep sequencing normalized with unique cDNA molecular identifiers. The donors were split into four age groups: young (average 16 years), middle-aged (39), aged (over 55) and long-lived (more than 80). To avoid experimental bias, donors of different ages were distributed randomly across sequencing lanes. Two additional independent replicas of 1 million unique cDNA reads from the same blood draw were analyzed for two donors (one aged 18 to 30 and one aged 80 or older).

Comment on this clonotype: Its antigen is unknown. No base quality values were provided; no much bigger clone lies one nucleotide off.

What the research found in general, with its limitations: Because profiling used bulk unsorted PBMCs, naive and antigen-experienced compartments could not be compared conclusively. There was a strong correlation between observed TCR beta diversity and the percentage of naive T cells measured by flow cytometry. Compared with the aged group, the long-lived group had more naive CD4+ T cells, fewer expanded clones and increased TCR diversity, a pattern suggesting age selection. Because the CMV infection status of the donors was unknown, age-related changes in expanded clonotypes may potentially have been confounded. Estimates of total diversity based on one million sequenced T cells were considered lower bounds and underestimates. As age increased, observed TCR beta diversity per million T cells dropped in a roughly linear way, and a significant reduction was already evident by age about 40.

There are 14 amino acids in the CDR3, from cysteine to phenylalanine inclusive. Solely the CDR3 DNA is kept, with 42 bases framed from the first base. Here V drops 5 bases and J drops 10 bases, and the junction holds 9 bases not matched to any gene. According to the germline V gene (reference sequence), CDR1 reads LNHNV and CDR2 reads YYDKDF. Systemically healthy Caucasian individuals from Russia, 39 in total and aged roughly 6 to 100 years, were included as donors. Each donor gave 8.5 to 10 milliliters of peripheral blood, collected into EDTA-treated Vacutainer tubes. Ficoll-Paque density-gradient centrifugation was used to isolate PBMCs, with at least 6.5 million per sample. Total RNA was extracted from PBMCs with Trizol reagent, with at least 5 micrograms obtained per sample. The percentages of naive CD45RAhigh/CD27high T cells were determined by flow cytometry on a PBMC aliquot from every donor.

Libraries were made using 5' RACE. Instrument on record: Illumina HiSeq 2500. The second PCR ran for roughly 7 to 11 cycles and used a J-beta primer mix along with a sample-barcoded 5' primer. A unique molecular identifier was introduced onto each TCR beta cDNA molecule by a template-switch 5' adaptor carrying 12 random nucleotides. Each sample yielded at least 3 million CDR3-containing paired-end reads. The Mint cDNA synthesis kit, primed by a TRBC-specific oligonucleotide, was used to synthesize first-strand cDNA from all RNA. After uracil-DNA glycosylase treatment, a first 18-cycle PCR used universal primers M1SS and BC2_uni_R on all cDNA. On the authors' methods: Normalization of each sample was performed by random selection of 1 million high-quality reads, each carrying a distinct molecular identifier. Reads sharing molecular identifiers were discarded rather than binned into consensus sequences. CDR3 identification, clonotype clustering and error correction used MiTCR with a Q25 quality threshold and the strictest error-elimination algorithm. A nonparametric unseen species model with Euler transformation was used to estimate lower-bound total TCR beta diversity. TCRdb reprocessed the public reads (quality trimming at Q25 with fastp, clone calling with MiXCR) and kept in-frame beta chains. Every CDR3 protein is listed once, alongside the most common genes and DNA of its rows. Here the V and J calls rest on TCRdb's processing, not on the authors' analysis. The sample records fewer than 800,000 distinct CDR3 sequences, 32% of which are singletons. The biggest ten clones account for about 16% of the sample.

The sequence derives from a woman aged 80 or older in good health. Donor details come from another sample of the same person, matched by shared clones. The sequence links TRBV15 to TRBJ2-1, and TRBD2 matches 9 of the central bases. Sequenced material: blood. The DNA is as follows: TGTGCCACCAGCTCCGGACTAGCGATGAGCGAGCAGTTCTTC. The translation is CATSSGLAMSEQFF. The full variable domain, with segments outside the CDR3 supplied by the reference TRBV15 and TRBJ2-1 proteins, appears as DAMVIQNPRYQVTQFGKPVTLSCSQTLNHNVMYWYQQKSSQAPKLLFHYYDKDFNNEADTPDNFQSRRPNTSFCFLDIRSPGLGDTAMYLCATSSGLAMSEQFFGPGTRLTVL.